This TCR beta chain was sequenced in a study of cytomegalovirus exposure and HLA in healthy donors. About the study: Membership in the Caucasian-associated ancestry cluster was found for around four fifths of about 430 genotyped donors.

Donors counted as nominally healthy when sampled, yet unrecorded immune exposures were likely. The junction had 2 bases not matched to a gene; V was cut back by 6 bases and J by 5 bases. The CDR3 is made up of 15 amino acids. From germline, CDR1 is SNHLY and CDR2 FYNNEI. As to this clone: Its antigen is not known.

13 Jbeta primers and 60 Vbeta primers were used for the PCR. Clones were read by immunoSEQ multiplex PCR, and TCRdb kept only the in-frame ones, dropping some. The sample records about 230,000 clones, approximately 84% being singletons. Study findings and constraints: TCR beta sequences reportedly predicted most subjects' HLA-A and HLA-B alleles accurately. In a later analysis, productive TCRs from donors in an Asian-associated ancestry cluster reportedly carried fewer N-insertions than the cohort mean.

V is TRBV2 and J is TRBJ2-2; TRBD2 aligns across 14 bases. The sequenced sample was PBMCs. This clonotype was sampled from a woman between 40 and 55 years old in good health and CMV-seronegative. The CDR3 loop is CASRGLAGGTGELFF. Here the CDR3 DNA reads TGTGCCAGCAGAGGACTAGCGGGGGGAACCGGGGAGCTGTTTTTT.